This TCR beta chain was observed in a study of T cell repertoires in cytomegalovirus infection. The ends were cut back, 10 bases at V and 0 bases at J, with 13 bases in the middle. The CDR3 is 14 residues long. CDR1 and CDR2 from the germline V gene are MNHGY and SAAAGT. Using its own MiXCR run on the reads, TCRdb lists one record per CDR3 protein. The table records some 180,000 distinct CDR3 sequences, roughly a sixth of them present only once. The clonotype was recovered from a human donor in good health (CMV status not recorded). Some clones in this sample may be carry-over from other donors' samples. V is TRBV6-8 and J is TRBJ2-1, with no clear D. The specimen was CD8+ T cells from PBMCs. The CDR3 here is CATGPSVSYNEQFF. The DNA for the CDR3 is TGTGCCACCGGGCCCAGTGTCTCCTACAATGAGCAGTTCTTC.